Listed below are T cell receptor beta chains from one sample, sequenced in a study of cytomegalovirus exposure and HLA in healthy donors. The method was immunoSEQ multiplex PCR; TCRdb's version includes in-frame clones alone and lacks a portion of them. This sample yields some 85,000 clones, of which approximately 96% are seen a single time; approximately 1.3% belongs to the top ten. The sequencing sample was made of PBMCs. All receptors come from a woman younger than 35 in good health and CMV-seronegative. The CDR3 runs from the conserved cysteine through the conserved F or W. Each record gives: V gene, D gene, clone size, J gene, CDR3 protein, CDR3 DNA. The D gene is left open where the match is weak. Clone size is not always given. Where it is, it says once, few, many or a class for expanded clones.

>TRBV18|.|.|TRBJ1-1
CASSPRWTVEDTEAFF
TGTGCCAGCTCACCGAGGTGGACAGTGGAGGACACTGAAGCTTTCTTT
>TRBV15|.|.|TRBJ2-5
CATSTHNRAPQETQYF
TGTGCCACCAGCACCCATAACAGGGCCCCCCAAGAGACCCAGTACTTC
>TRBV4-1|TRBD2|few|TRBJ2-1
CASSLGLAGREQFF
TGCGCCAGCAGCCTCGGACTAGCGGGGAGAGAGCAGTTCTTC
>TRBV7-8|.|.|TRBJ2-2
CASSSSIGELFF
TGTGCCAGCAGCTCTAGCATTGGGGAGCTGTTTTTT
>TRBV21-1|.|.|TRBJ2-7
CASSKRWTVTYEQYF
TGTGCCAGCAGCAAAAGGTGGACAGTAACCTACGAGCAGTACTTC
>TRBV5-5|.|.|TRBJ2-7
CASSLGERFGDEQYF
TGTGCCAGCAGCTTGGGGGAGAGGTTCGGGGACGAGCAGTACTTC
>TRBV7-8|.|.|TRBJ2-2
CASSLGGGSSAGELFF
TGTGCCAGCAGCTTAGGAGGTGGGAGTTCGGCCGGGGAGCTGTTTTTT
>TRBV28|TRBD1|.|TRBJ2-1
CASRPQGAMKDEQFF
TGTGCCAGCAGACCTCAGGGGGCTATGAAGGATGAGCAGTTCTTC
>TRBV19|TRBD1|.|TRBJ2-7
CASSKGQRYEQYF
TGTGCCAGTAGTAAGGGACAGCGCTACGAGCAGTACTTC
>TRBV29-1|.|.|TRBJ1-5
CSVQGISNQPQHF
TGCAGCGTCCAGGGTATTAGCAATCAGCCCCAGCATTTT
>TRBV5-5|.|.|TRBJ1-5
CASSLGGLNSNQPQHF
TGTGCCAGCAGCTTGGGGGGACTGAATAGCAATCAGCCCCAGCATTTT
>TRBV7-2|.|.|TRBJ2-3
CASSILFGDTQYF
TGTGCCAGCAGCATCCTCTTCGGAGATACGCAGTATTTT
>TRBV20-1|.|few|TRBJ1-3
CSARQVNTIYF
TGCAGTGCTCGGCAGGTCAACACCATATATTTT
>TRBV19|.|.|TRBJ1-1
CASTEPWGVNTEAFF
TGTGCCAGTACTGAACCGTGGGGGGTGAACACTGAAGCTTTCTTT
>TRBV23-1|TRBD2|.|TRBJ2-6
CASSLVRTGAGALSGANVLTF
TGCGCCAGCAGTCTGGTAAGGACTGGAGCGGGAGCGCTCTCTGGGGCCAACGTCCTGACTTTC
>TRBV7-8|.|.|TRBJ1-5
CASSSSGELQPQHF
TGTGCCAGCAGCTCCTCAGGGGAACTTCAGCCCCAGCATTTT
>TRBV10-1|TRBD1|.|TRBJ1-5
CASTTGTGFVTHQPQHF
TGCGCCAGCACCACCGGGACAGGGTTCGTAACTCATCAGCCCCAGCATTTT
>TRBV6-5|.|.|TRBJ2-7
CASTQGKSAEQYF
TGTGCCAGCACCCAGGGAAAAAGCGCCGAGCAGTACTTC
>TRBV28|.|.|TRBJ1-5
CASSPPGQPQHF
TGTGCCAGCAGTCCACCGGGTCAGCCCCAGCATTTT
>TRBV13|TRBD1|.|TRBJ1-3
CASSTRTGHSGNTIYF
TGTGCCAGCAGCACCCGGACAGGCCACTCTGGAAACACCATATATTTT
>TRBV10-3|.|.|TRBJ2-3
CAISKTPQADTQYF
TGTGCCATCAGTAAGACACCCCAAGCAGATACGCAGTATTTT
>TRBV5-6|.|.|TRBJ1-2
CASSLPADYGYTF
TGTGCCAGCAGTCTCCCGGCGGACTATGGCTACACCTTC
>TRBV10-1|.|.|TRBJ2-1
CASRESSYNEQFF
TGCGCCAGCCGAGAGAGCTCCTACAATGAGCAGTTCTTC
>TRBV6-5|TRBD2|.|TRBJ2-7
CASSWTSGSSYEQYF
TGTGCCAGCAGTTGGACTAGCGGGAGCTCCTACGAGCAGTACTTC
>TRBV19|TRBD1|.|TRBJ1-5
CASTRRTGVGNQPQHF
TGTGCCAGTACCCGTCGGACAGGGGTAGGCAATCAGCCCCAGCATTTT
>TRBV19|TRBD2|.|TRBJ2-1
CASSPDWSSGRNNEQFF
TGTGCCAGTAGTCCCGACTGGAGTAGCGGGAGGAACAATGAGCAGTTCTTC
>TRBV6-5|TRBD2|.|TRBJ2-7
CASSASGRYEQYF
TGTGCCAGCAGTGCTAGCGGGAGATACGAGCAGTACTTC
>TRBV6-5|.|.|TRBJ2-3
CASSYNGQGSTDTQYF
TGTGCCAGCAGTTACAATGGGCAGGGGAGCACAGATACGCAGTATTTT
>TRBV27|.|.|TRBJ1-1
CASSPDGGYTEAFF
TGTGCCAGCAGTCCTGACGGAGGGTACACTGAAGCTTTCTTT
>TRBV6-5|TRBD2|once|TRBJ2-1
CASSLIAGDNEQFF
TGTGCCAGCAGCCTTATAGCGGGGGATAATGAGCAGTTCTTC
>TRBV5-4|.|once|TRBJ2-1
CASSLQGVDEQFF
TGTGCCAGCAGCTTACAGGGTGTTGATGAGCAGTTCTTC
>TRBV5-1|.|.|TRBJ1-2
CASSKQGAGENYGYTF
TGCGCCAGCAGCAAACAGGGAGCCGGAGAGAACTATGGCTACACCTTC
>TRBV4-1|TRBD2|.|TRBJ2-7
CASSRSIPSGSYSYEQYF
TGCGCCAGCAGCCGATCCATACCTAGCGGGAGCTATTCCTACGAGCAGTACTTC
>TRBV5-1|TRBD1|few|TRBJ2-1
CASSPSPGTGEEQFF
TGCGCCAGCAGCCCCAGTCCCGGGACAGGGGAAGAGCAGTTCTTC
>TRBV16|TRBD1|.|TRBJ2-2
CASSQLGLQGARKGTGELFF
TGTGCCAGCAGCCAATTAGGACTACAGGGGGCGCGTAAAGGCACCGGGGAGCTGTTTTTT
>TRBV7-9|.|.|TRBJ2-7
CASSLAKQGPTYEQYF
TGTGCCAGCAGCTTAGCAAAACAGGGCCCCACCTACGAGCAGTACTTC
>TRBV4-1|TRBD1|.|TRBJ2-5
CASSRQGAPRETQYF
TGCGCCAGCAGCCGTCAGGGGGCGCCCAGGGAGACCCAGTACTTC
>TRBV13|TRBD2|.|TRBJ2-5
CASSKTGLAAQETQYF
TGTGCCAGCAGCAAGACGGGACTAGCGGCACAAGAGACCCAGTACTTC
>TRBV2|TRBD1|.|TRBJ2-2
CASSEALVDRVGIGELFF
TGTGCCAGCAGTGAAGCCCTTGTCGACAGGGTCGGAATCGGGGAGCTGTTTTTT
>TRBV14|TRBD2|.|TRBJ2-7
CASSHLAGASYEQYF
TGTGCCAGCAGCCACTTAGCGGGAGCCTCCTACGAGCAGTACTTC
>TRBV9|.|.|TRBJ2-5
CASSHTQGRETQYF
TGTGCCAGCAGCCACACACAGGGAAGGGAGACCCAGTACTTC
>TRBV5-1|TRBD2|.|TRBJ2-1
CASSGAGGRAYNEQFF
TGCGCCAGCTCTGGAGCGGGAGGGAGGGCGTACAATGAGCAGTTCTTC